This T cell receptor (beta chain) is from a study of blood T cells in healthy people across ages. As concerns this clonotype: The antigen is unknown.

General study results and limits: Per million T cells, TCR beta diversity dropped roughly linearly as age increased. Calculation of diversity from one million T cells yielded estimates considered to be underestimates. Naive and antigen-experienced cells were not separated, limiting conclusive comparison.

Together with a sample-barcoded 5' primer, a J-beta primer mix was included in a second PCR lasting about 7 to 11 cycles. A single record per CDR3 protein comes from TCRdb applying MiXCR to the 5' RACE reads. Among around 620,000 distinct CDR3 sequences, roughly 29% were seen once, and the ten largest hold about 18%. The sequence was obtained from a woman aged 70-85 years in good health. The material sequenced was blood.

DNA of the CDR3: TGCAGTGCCCACCAGGACGACAAGCCCTACGAGCAGTACTTC. It yields the protein CSAHQDDKPYEQYF. The chain combines TRBV20-1 with TRBJ2-7; D is undetermined. Trimming removed 6 bases from V and 2 bases from J, with 17 bases in between. The germline gives CDR1 DFQATT, CDR2 SNEGSKA (reference sequence). The CDR3 is 14 amino acids.